This T cell receptor (beta chain) was recorded in a study of metastatic and nonmetastatic thyroid tumors. Thyroid surgery had not been preceded by any treatment in any patient. TCRdb re-called the PCR reads through MiXCR. Of approximately 20,000 clones in the sample, 34% were seen once. Germline V gene data show CDR1 as GTSNPN and CDR2 as SVGIG (reference sequence). The CDR3 has 12 residues. The V gene lost 4 bases and the J gene lost 1 base, with 7 bases spanning the gap. By its share, this clone is medium-sized. Input material: tumor tissue. This TCR was recovered from a male donor with papillary thyroid cancer or a benign thyroid nodule (not recorded which). Some clones in this sample may be carry-over from other donors' samples. The chain combines TRBV30 with TRBJ1-2, with D possibly being TRBD1 (5 bases). This CDR3 reads CAWTQGNYGYTF. The CDR3 region has the DNA TGTGCCTGGACTCAGGGTAACTATGGCTACACCTTC. The complete variable domain, with remaining parts taken from reference TRBV30 and TRBJ1-2, reads SQTIHQWPATLVQPVGSPLSLECTVEGTSNPNLYWYRQAAGRGLQLLFYSVGIGQISSEVPQNLSASRPQDRQFILSSKKLLLSDSGFYLCAWTQGNYGYTFGSGTRLTVV.